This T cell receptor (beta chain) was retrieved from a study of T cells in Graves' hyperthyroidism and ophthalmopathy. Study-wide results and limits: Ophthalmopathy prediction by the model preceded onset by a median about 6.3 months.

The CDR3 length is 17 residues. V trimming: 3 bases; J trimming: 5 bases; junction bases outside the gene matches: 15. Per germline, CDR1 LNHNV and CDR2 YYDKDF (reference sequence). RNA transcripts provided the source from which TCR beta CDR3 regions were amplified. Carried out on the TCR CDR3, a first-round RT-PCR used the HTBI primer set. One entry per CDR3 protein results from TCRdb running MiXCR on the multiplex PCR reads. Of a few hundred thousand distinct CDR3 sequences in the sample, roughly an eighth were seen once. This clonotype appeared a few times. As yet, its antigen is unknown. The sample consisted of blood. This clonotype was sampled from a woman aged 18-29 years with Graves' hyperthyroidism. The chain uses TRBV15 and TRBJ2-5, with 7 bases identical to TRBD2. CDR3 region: CATSSDAIAGIIETQYF. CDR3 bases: TGTGCCACCAGCAGTGACGCTATAGCGGGTATAATCGAGACCCAGTACTTC.